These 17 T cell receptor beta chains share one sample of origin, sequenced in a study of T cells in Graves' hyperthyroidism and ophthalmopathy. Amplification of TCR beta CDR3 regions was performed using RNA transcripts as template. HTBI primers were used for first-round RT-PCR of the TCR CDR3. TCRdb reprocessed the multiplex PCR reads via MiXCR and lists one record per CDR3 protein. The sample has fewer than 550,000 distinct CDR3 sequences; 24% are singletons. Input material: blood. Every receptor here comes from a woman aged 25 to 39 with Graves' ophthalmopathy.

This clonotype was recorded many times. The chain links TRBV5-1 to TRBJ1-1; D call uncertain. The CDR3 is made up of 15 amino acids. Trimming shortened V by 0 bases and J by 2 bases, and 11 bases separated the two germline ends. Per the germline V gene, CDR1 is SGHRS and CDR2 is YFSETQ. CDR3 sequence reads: CASSLGGEFNTEAFF. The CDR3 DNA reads TGCGCCAGCAGCTTGGGCGGGGAGTTTAACACTGAAGCTTTCTTT.

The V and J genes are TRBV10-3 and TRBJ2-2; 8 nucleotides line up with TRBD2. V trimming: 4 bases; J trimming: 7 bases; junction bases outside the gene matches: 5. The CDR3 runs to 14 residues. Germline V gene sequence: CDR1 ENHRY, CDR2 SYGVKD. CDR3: CAISGSGSIGELFF. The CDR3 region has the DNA TGTGCCATCAGTGGAAGCGGGAGTATCGGGGAGCTGTTTTTT.

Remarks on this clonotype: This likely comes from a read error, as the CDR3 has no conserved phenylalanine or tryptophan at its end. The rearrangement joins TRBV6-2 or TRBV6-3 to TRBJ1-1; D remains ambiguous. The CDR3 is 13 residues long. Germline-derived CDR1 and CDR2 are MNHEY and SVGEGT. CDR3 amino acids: CASCYSRNTEAFV. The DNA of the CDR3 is TGTGCCAGCTGTTACTCGAGGAACACTGAAGCTTTCGTT.

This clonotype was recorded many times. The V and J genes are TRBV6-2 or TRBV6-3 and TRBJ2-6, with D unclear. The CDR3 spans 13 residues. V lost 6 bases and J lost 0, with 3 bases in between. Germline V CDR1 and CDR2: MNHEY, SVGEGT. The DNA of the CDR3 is TGTGCCAGCAGGGTCTCTGGGGCCAACGTCCTGACTTTC. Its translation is CASRVSGANVLTF.

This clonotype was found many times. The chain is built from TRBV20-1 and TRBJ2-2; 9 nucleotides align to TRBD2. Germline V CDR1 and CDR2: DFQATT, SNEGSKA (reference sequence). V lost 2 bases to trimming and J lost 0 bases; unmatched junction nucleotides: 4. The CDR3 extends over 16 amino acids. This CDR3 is CSARISGGPNTGELFF. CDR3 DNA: TGCAGTGCTAGAATAAGCGGGGGGCCGAACACCGGGGAGCTGTTTTTT.

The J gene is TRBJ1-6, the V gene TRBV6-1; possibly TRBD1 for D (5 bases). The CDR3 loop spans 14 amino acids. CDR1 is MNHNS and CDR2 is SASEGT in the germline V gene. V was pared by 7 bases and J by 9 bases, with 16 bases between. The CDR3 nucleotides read TGTGCCAGCACCGCCAGGGACCTCGGTTCACCCCTCCACTTT. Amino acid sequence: CASTARDLGSPLHF.

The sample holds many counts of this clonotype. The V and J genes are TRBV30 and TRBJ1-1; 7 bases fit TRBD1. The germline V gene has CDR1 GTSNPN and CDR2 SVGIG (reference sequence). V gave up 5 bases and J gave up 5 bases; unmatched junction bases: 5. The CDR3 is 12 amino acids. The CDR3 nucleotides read TGTGCCTGGGACAGGGATCTGACTGAAGCTTTCTTT. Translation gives CAWDRDLTEAFF.

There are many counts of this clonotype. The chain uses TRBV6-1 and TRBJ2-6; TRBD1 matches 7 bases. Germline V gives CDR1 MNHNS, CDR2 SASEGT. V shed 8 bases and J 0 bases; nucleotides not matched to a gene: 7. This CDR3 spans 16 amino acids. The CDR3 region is CASSDRISSGANVLTF. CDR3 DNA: TGTGCCAGCTCGGACAGGATCAGCTCTGGGGCCAACGTCCTGACTTTC.

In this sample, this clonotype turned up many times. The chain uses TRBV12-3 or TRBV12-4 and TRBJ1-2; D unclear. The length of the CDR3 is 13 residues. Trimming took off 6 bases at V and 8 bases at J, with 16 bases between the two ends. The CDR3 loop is CASSAPGGQGYTF. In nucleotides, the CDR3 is TGTGCCAGCAGCGCACCCGGTGGGCAGGGCTACACCTTC.

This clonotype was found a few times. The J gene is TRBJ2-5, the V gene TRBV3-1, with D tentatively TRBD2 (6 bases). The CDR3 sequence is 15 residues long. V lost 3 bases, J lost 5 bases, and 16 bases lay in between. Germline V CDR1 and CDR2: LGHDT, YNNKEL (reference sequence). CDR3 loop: CASSQVPSAGETQYF. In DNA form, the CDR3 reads TGTGCCAGCAGCCAGGTCCCTAGCGCCGGGGAGACCCAGTACTTC.

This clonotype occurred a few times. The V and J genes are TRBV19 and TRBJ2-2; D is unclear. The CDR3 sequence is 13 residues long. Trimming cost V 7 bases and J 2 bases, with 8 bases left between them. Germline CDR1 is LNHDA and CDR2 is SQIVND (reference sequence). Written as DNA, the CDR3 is TGTGCCAGTACGGAAGATAACACCGGGGAGCTGTTTTTT. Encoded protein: CASTEDNTGELFF.

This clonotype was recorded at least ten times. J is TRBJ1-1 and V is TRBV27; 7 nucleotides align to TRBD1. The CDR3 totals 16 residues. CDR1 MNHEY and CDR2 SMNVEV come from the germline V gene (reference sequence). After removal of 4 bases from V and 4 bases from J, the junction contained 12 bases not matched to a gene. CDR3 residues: CASSSTFRGWGTEAFF. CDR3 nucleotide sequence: TGTGCCAGCAGTTCGACATTCAGGGGGTGGGGCACTGAAGCTTTCTTT.

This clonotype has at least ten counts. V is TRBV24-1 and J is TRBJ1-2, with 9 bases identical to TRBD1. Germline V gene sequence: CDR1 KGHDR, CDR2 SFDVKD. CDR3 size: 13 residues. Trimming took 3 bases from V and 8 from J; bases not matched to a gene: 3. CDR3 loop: CATSDPDRGGYTF. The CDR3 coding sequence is TGTGCCACCAGTGATCCGGACAGGGGCGGCTACACCTTC.

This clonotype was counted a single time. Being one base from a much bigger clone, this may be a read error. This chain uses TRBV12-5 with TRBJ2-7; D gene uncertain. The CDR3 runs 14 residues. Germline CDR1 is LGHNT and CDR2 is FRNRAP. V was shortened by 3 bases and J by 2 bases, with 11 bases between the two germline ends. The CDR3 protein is CASGFVIPPYEQYF. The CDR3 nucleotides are TGTGCTAGTGGTTTTGTTATACCACCCTACGAGCAGTACTTC.

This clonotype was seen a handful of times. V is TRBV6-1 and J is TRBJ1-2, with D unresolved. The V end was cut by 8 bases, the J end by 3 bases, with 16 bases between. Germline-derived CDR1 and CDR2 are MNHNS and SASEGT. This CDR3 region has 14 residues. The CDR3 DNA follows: TGTGCCAGCGGCACCTTGTTTCCTTACTATGGCTACACCTTC. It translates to CASGTLFPYYGYTF.

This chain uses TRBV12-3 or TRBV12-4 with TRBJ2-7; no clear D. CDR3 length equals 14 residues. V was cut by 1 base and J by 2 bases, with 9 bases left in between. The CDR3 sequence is CASSLVDGPYEQYF. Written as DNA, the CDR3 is TGTGCCAGCAGTTTAGTCGATGGGCCCTACGAGCAGTACTTC.

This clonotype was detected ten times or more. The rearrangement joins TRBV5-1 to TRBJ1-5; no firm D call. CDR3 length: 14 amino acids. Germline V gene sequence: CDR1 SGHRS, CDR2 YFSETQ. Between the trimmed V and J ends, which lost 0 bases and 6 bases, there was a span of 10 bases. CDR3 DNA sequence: TGCGCCAGCAGCTTGGAAGGCGGAGTTCAGCCCCAGCATTTT. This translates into CASSLEGGVQPQHF.